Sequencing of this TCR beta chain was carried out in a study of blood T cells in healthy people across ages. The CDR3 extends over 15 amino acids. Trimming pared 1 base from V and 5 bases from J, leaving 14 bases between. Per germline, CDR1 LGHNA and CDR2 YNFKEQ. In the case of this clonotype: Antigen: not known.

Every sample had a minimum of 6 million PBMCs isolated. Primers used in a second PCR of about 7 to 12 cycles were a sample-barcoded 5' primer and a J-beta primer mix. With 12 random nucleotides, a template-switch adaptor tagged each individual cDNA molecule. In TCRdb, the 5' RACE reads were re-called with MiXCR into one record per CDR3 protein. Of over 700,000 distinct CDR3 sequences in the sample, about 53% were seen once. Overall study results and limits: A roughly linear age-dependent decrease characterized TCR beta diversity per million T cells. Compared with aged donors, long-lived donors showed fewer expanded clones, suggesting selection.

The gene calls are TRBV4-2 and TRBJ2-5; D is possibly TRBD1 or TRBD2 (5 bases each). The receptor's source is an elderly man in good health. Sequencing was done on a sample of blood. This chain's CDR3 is CASSQGLGAGETQYF. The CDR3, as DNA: TGTGCCAGCAGCCAAGGGCTCGGGGCCGGCGAGACCCAGTACTTC.